Sequencing of this T cell receptor beta chain was carried out in a study of T cells and copy number aberrations in small-cell lung cancer. Repertoires were generated with immunoSEQ multiplex PCR, while TCRdb's copy carries only in-frame clones and drops some. The sample records almost 450 clones, 82% being singletons. Per the germline V gene, CDR1 is SQVTM and CDR2 is ANQGSEA. This CDR3 is 14 amino acids long. The V and J ends lost 6 bases and 7 bases respectively, with 19 bases between them. The sample comprised tumor tissue. The rearrangement links TRBV29-1 to TRBJ2-4; D is perhaps TRBD1 (7 bases). The sequence was collected from a woman aged 55-70 years with small cell lung cancer. The CDR3 nucleotides are TGCAGCGTCGAACTAGCAGACAGGGCGAACATTCAGTACTTC. Protein: CSVELADRANIQYF.